Shown below are 4 T cell receptor beta chains from a single sample sequenced in a study of cytomegalovirus exposure and HLA in healthy donors. PCR primers comprised 60 Vbeta and 13 Jbeta primers. Produced via immunoSEQ multiplex PCR; TCRdb's table is partial and in-frame only. Of approximately 84,000 clones listed, roughly 78% are singletons. The sequenced sample was PBMCs. The receptors here all came from a male donor in good health and CMV-seropositive.

The chain combines TRBV28 with TRBJ2-6, with TRBD2 identical over 7 bases. This CDR3 spans 16 amino acids. V lost 5 bases and J lost 0; bases outside the gene matches: 4. Germline CDR1 MDHEN, CDR2 SYDVKM. The CDR3 loop reads CASSGGESSGANVLTF. In nucleotides, the CDR3 is TGTGCCAGCAGTGGGGGGGAGAGCTCTGGGGCCAACGTCCTGACTTTC.

The chain carries TRBV29-1 and TRBJ2-3, with TRBD2 matching over 9 bases. CDR1 and CDR2 (germline): SQVTM, ANQGSEA. V lost 6 bases to trimming and J lost 4 bases; unmatched junction nucleotides: 11. This CDR3 has 15 residues. The CDR3 reads CSVTPISGSSDTQYF. Written as DNA, the CDR3 is TGCAGCGTGACACCTATTAGCGGGAGCTCAGATACGCAGTATTTT.

Only a few counts were recorded for this clone. The chain has TRBV9 and TRBJ1-1, with D possibly TRBD1 on 6 matching bases. This CDR3 has 12 amino acids. Germline CDR1 SGDLS, CDR2 YYNGEE. V was shortened by 7 bases and J by 0 bases, with 7 bases between the two germline ends. DNA of the CDR3: TGTGCCAGCGGGGGCATGAACACTGAAGCTTTCTTT. Translated, it gives CASGGMNTEAFF.

V and J are TRBV4-3 and TRBJ2-7, with 10 nucleotides matching TRBD2. Germline values: CDR1 LGHNA, CDR2 YSLEER. This CDR3 is built from 15 residues. Trimming cost V 0 bases and J 4 bases; bases outside gene matches: 3. The CDR3 region is CASSQDPAGGYEQYF. The CDR3 bases are TGCGCCAGCAGCCAAGATCCAGCGGGAGGGTACGAGCAGTACTTC.